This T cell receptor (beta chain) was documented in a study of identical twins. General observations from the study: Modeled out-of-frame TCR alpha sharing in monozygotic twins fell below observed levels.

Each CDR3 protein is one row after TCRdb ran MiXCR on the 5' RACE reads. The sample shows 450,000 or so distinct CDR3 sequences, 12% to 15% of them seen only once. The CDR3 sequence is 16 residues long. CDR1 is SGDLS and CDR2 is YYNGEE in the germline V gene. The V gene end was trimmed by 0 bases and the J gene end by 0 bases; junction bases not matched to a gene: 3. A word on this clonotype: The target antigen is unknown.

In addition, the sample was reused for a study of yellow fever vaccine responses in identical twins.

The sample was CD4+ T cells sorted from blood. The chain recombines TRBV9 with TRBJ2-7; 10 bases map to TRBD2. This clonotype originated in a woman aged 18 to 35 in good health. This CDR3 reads CASSVEAGGSSYEQYF. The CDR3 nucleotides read TGTGCCAGCAGCGTAGAAGCGGGGGGGTCCTCCTACGAGCAGTACTTC.